This passage covers 7 T cell receptor beta chains from one sample sequenced in a study of blood T cell repertoires in COVID-19. Only in-frame clones appear in the TCRdb table, and some are missing; sequencing was by immunoSEQ multiplex PCR. There are about 23,000 clones in the sample; under 95% occur only once, and more than 4% lies in the top ten. The sequenced sample consisted of peripheral blood. These receptor sequences come from a woman between 50 and 59 years old with active COVID-19.

The chain combines TRBV7-9 with TRBJ2-5; tentative D call: TRBD1 (5 bases). Germline V CDR1 and CDR2: SEHNR, FQNEAQ (reference sequence). V was cut by 5 bases and J by 3 bases, with 10 bases left in between. CDR3 length: 13 residues. As DNA, the CDR3 is TGTGCCAGCAGCGACGGACAAGAAGAGACCCAGTACTTC. Translating gives CASSDGQEETQYF.

The chain employs TRBV27 and TRBJ2-7, with 9 nucleotides matching TRBD2. The CDR3 runs to 15 residues. The germline CDR1 and CDR2 sequences are MNHEY and SMNVEV (reference sequence). V was pared by 5 bases and J by 0 bases, with 5 bases of the junction left unmatched. The CDR3 loop is CASSPLAGTSYEQYV. The CDR3 DNA sequence: TGTGCCAGCAGTCCTCTAGCGGGGACCTCCTACGAGCAGTACGTC.

The genes are TRBV5-8 and TRBJ1-5; 7 nucleotides line up with TRBD1. Germline trimming cut 4 bases from V and 8 bases from J; bases unmatched to any gene: 9. The germline CDR1 and CDR2 sequences are SGHTS and YDEGEE. This CDR3 comprises 14 residues. CDR3 protein: CASSPGGSLEPQHF. Written as DNA, the CDR3 is TGTGCCAGCAGCCCAGGGGGGAGTTTGGAGCCCCAGCATTTT.

The chain couples TRBV28 to TRBJ1-4; TRBD1 aligns across 8 bases. Germline CDR1 reads MDHEN; CDR2 reads SYDVKM. Trimming took 4 bases from V and 5 from J; bases not matched to a gene: 6. This CDR3 spans 15 amino acids. The CDR3 DNA reads TGTGCCAGCAGTTACCAGGGGGCGGGCAATGAAAAACTGTTTTTT. Translation: CASSYQGAGNEKLFF.

V is TRBV7-2 and J is TRBJ1-3, with D perhaps matching TRBD1 (5 bases). The CDR3 has 15 residues. Between the trimmed V and J ends, which lost 0 bases and 1 base, there was a span of 7 bases. Per the germline V gene, CDR1 is SGHTA and CDR2 is FQGNSA. CDR3 in DNA: TGTGCCAGCAGCTTAGCGGGGCAGTCTGGAAACACCATATATTTT. Translated, it gives CASSLAGQSGNTIYF. The complete variable domain, with remaining parts taken from reference TRBV7-2 and TRBJ1-3, reads GAGVSQSPSNKVTEKGKDVELRCDPISGHTALYWYRQSLGQGLEFLIYFQGNSAPDKSGLPSDRFSAERTGGSVSTLTIQRTQQEDSAVYLCASSLAGQSGNTIYFGEGSWLTVV.

The chain couples TRBV1 to TRBJ2-2; the table's D call, TRBD1, has no DNA check behind it. TRBV1 is given as a pseudogene. CDR3 length: 20 residues. The CDR3 region has the DNA TGCACCAGCAGCCAAGAGTGGCGACAGGGGGCTCGAACGAACACCGGGGAGCTGTTTTTT. It specifies CTSSQEWRQGARTNTGELFF.

The rearrangement uses TRBV28 and TRBJ1-2; 12 positions match TRBD1. Germline V gene data show CDR1 as MDHEN and CDR2 as SYDVKM. V lost 5 bases, J lost 4 bases, and 5 bases stayed unmatched. The CDR3 has 15 amino acids. CDR3 residues: CASSPGTGGLYGYTF. The CDR3 DNA follows: TGTGCCAGCAGTCCCGGGACAGGGGGCCTCTATGGCTACACCTTC.